This TCR beta chain was sequenced in a study of PD-1 blockade in classical Hodgkin lymphoma (dated by TCRdb to about 2020). General notes on the study: Nivolumab dosing was 3 mg/kg intravenously every 2 weeks, continuing until either disease progression or unacceptable toxicity. A peripheral blood immune signature of response to PD-1 blockade in classical Hodgkin lymphoma was defined using TCR beta sequencing and CyTOF. Broader findings and caveats from the paper: Baseline TCR diversity was reported to be lower in newly diagnosed patients than in healthy donors, and even lower in relapsed/refractory patients. Lower diversity was observed in patients in whom nivolumab was started less than 1 year after ASCT, and these patients were excluded from later analyses so that confounding by immune reconstitution would be avoided. Only a single clinical trial cohort was studied, and what caused the repertoire differences, possibly disease activity or prior therapy, remained undefined. Among trial patients, those achieving complete response had baseline diversity similar to that of newly diagnosed patients, while diversity was significantly lower in partial responders and progressors. CD4+ but not CD8+ TCR diversity rose significantly by C4D1 (p=0.0027 vs p=0.16), most apparent in complete responders (p=0.02).

Trimming removed 6 bases from V and 4 bases from J, leaving 18 bases between the germline ends. CDR1 and CDR2 are drawn from the germline V gene (reference sequence): SSHAT, FNYEAQ. From cysteine to phenylalanine, the CDR3 is 15 amino acids long. Only CDR3 DNA remains: 45 bases, in frame from the first base. For this clone: The clone's antigen remains unknown. No qualities accompany the bases; no much larger clone lies one base away.

The label giving this sample's time point can be read as: cycle 2 day 1 (C2D1) of nivolumab. Relapse after autologous stem cell transplantation had occurred in all trial patients, and cohorts A, B and C were distinguished by prior brentuximab vedotin exposure. The trial cohort was composed of over 50 patients with relapsed/refractory classical Hodgkin lymphoma, for whom complete response, partial response or progressive disease was recorded as best overall response. Single-agent nivolumab was administered to trial patients in the multi-cohort phase II CheckMate 205 trial. Best overall response was determined by an independent review committee according to the 2007 International Working Group response criteria. Trial PBMCs were obtained immediately prior to nivolumab initiation (C1D1) and on therapy at cycle 2 day 1 and cycle 4 day 1. After peripheral blood was drawn into 8 mL Vacutainer Cell Preparation Tubes, PBMCs were isolated by centrifugation and then cryopreserved.

The Qiagen DNeasy kit was used to extract genomic DNA both from unsorted PBMCs and from the negatively selected CD4+ and CD8+ fractions. Amplification of TCR beta CDR3 regions was done by immunoSEQ multiplex PCR with primers that anneal to V and J segments. Amplification bias was minimized using a synthetic immune receptor repertoire, and residual bias was removed computationally after sequencing. The authors' pipeline ran thus. Repertoire diversity was quantified as the Shannon entropy index using custom Python scripts. The unsorted, CD4+ and CD8+ repertoires were each analyzed separately, with the exception of combined analyses, where CD4+ and CD8+ sequences were merged in silico. A clone was considered expanded if an increase in frequency of at least 2-fold after treatment relative to C1D1 was found, and a pseudocount of 0.5 was applied to clones undetected at baseline. Clones with 0 or 1 copy at C1D1 were classified as singleton clones, and clones with 2 or more copies were classified as non-singleton clones. By matching protein sequences in sorted samples from the same patient, clones expanded in unsorted samples were annotated as CD4+, CD8+ or unknown. Wilcoxon tests on paired samples were used to test changes in diversity from C1D1 to C4D1. Imported from immuneACCESS, the table was reduced by TCRdb to in-frame sequences with V and J called. These copies leave out some clones; in studies compared against another copy, an unresolved V gene accounts for under half, and the cause of the remainder is not known. The D gene and trimming were derived from the DNA, and the V and J assignments and clone size from that table. The sample profile shows 95,000 to 100,000 clones; roughly 91% of them were found once. Of the sample, under 8% is held by the ten largest clones.

Here the sequenced sample was peripheral blood mononuclear cells (PBMCs), taken before the second cycle of nivolumab. The sequence was collected from a human donor with classical Hodgkin lymphoma. The rearrangement combines TRBV7-7 with TRBJ1-2, with no reliable assignment of the D segment. Here the CDR3 is given as CASSPQPVEGYGYTF. The DNA is as follows: TGTGCCAGCAGTCCACAGCCCGTTGAAGGCTATGGCTACACCTTC.